One sample yielded the 24 T cell receptor beta chains listed below, sequenced in a study of T cells in women clearing cervical HPV infection. TCRdb keeps only in-frame clones here, not all; method: immunoSEQ multiplex PCR. Across around 19,000 clones, the top ten clones capture under 5.5% of the sample. Sequenced input: blood buffy coat. These receptor sequences come from a woman between 18 and 69 years old with a cervical HPV16 infection that either progressed to CIN3+ or cleared (not recorded which).

The CDR3 protein is CSATPGTENSPLHF. The part of the CDR3 DNA that was read is TGCAGTGCTACCCCCGGGACAGAAAATTCACCC. The chain links TRBV20-1 to TRBJ1-6, with 7 bases that match TRBD1. The read terminates 3 residues ahead of where the CDR3 ends, so the germline J gene completes it. The length of the CDR3 is 14 residues. V shed 4 bases, J shed 7 bases, and the junction held 7 bases outside the gene matches. From germline, CDR1 is DFQATT and CDR2 SNEGSKA (reference sequence).

Remarks on this clone: The CDR3 end lies 3 residues beyond the end of the read and is filled in from the germline J gene. The chain recombines TRBV23-1 with TRBJ2-3, with D perhaps matching TRBD2 (5 bases). TRBV23-1 is an ORF, with its function uncertain. The CDR3 runs to 14 residues. CDR3 DNA (partial): TGCGCCAGCAGCCCTGGTAGGCGGGTTCAGCCG. It translates to CASSPGRRVQP. The whole CDR3 reads CASSPGRRVQPQYF.

Concerning this clone itself: The read halts 3 residues ahead of the CDR3 end, with the missing end drawn from the germline J gene. The gene calls are TRBV5-5 and TRBJ2-7; 7 bases align to TRBD2. With 6 bases clipped from V and 1 base from J, the junction kept 1 base outside the gene matches. Germline values: CDR1 SGHKS, CDR2 YYEKEE (reference sequence). CDR3 length equals 12 residues. The sequenced part of the CDR3 DNA is TGTGCCAGCATGGGGGGGTCCTACGAG. Translating it yields CASMGGSYE. The entire CDR3 is CASMGGSYEQYF.

For this clone: The CDR3 goes on 3 residues after the read ends, and that part is filled in from the germline J gene. The V gene is TRBV19, the J gene TRBJ1-4; TRBD1 might be the D (5 bases). This CDR3 is built from 15 residues. Looked up from germline, CDR1 is LNHDA and CDR2 is SQIVND (reference sequence). The germline V and J ends were trimmed by 3 bases and 1 base, with 9 bases remaining between them. Incomplete CDR3 DNA: TGTGCCAGTAGTATCTTCGGGGGAACTAATGAAAAA. Residues: CASSIFGGTNEK. The full CDR3 protein reads CASSIFGGTNEKLFF.

Regarding this clone: The CDR3 end is not reached by the read, which stops 3 residues before it; the germline J gene fills it in. The rearrangement links TRBV7-2 to TRBJ1-4, with 11 bases that match TRBD1. V dropped 5 bases and J dropped 8; count of bases not matched to a gene: 7. The V gene's germline CDR1 is SGHTA and CDR2 FQGNSA. The CDR3 consists of 15 residues. The CDR3 DNA, read in part, is TGTGCCAGCAGCACCGGTAGGACAGGGGGCGAAAAA. Protein sequence: CASSTGRTGGEK. The whole CDR3 is CASSTGRTGGEKLFF.

A remark on this clone: The read stops 3 residues short of the end of the CDR3; the missing end is completed from the germline J gene. The chain carries TRBV18 and TRBJ2-2; possibly TRBD2 for D (6 bases). In germline, CDR1 is KGHSH, CDR2 LQKENI. The CDR3 extends over 17 amino acids. Trimming pared 2 bases from V and 4 bases from J, leaving 17 bases between. CDR3 residues: CASSPKSHLATTGELFF. The covered CDR3 bases are TGTGCCAGCTCACCAAAAAGCCACCTAGCGACCACCGGGGAG.

Comment on this clone: The CDR3 end lies 3 residues beyond the end of the read and is filled in from the germline J gene. The chain combines TRBV10-3 with TRBJ2-3, with D possibly TRBD2 on 7 matching bases. The length of the CDR3 is 15 residues. Germline loops: CDR1 ENHRY, CDR2 SYGVKD. Partial CDR3 DNA: TGTGCCATCAGTGAGTCGGGGGGGGCAGGAGAGACG. It codes for CAISESGGAGET. From start to end, the CDR3 is CAISESGGAGETQYF.

About this clone itself: The read falls 3 residues short of the CDR3 end, and the missing part is taken from the germline J gene. The V call is TRBV29-1, the J call TRBJ2-3; D perhaps matches TRBD1 (6 bases). The CDR3 spans 14 residues. Trimming took off 1 base at V and 3 bases at J, with 11 bases between the two ends. From germline, CDR1 is SQVTM and CDR2 ANQGSEA. The CDR3 here is CSVEAEDSTDTQYF. CDR3 DNA (partial): TGCAGCGTTGAAGCGGAGGACAGTACAGATACG.

Points on this clone: The read gets to within 3 residues of the CDR3 end, and the germline J gene fills in the rest. The chain combines TRBV2 with TRBJ2-3; D is perhaps TRBD2 (5 bases). The CDR3 extends over 15 amino acids. Germline V gives CDR1 SNHLY, CDR2 FYNNEI. Between the trimmed V and J ends, which lost 4 bases and 4 bases, there was a span of 15 bases. The CDR3 region is CASSAQTIRADTQYF. The CDR3 bases that were read are TGTGCCAGCAGTGCCCAGACTATTAGGGCAGATACG. The full variable domain, completed using reference TRBV2 and TRBJ2-3, is EPEVTQTPSHQVTQMGQEVILRCVPISNHLYFYWYRQILGQKVEFLVSFYNNEISEKSEIFDDQFSVERPDGSNFTLKIRSTKLEDSAMYFCASSAQTIRADTQYFGPGTRLTVL.

Turning to this clone: The read ends 3 residues shy of where the CDR3 ends; the end is completed using the germline J gene. The J gene is TRBJ1-1, the V gene TRBV10-3; TRBD1 matches 11 bases. The ends lost 6 bases at V and 4 bases at J; junction bases unmatched: 7. The CDR3 contains 15 residues. Per the germline V gene, CDR1 is ENHRY and CDR2 is SYGVKD. This CDR3 reads CAISGTGGAGTEAFF. The covered CDR3 bases are TGTGCCATCAGCGGGACAGGGGGTGCGGGCACTGAA.

To note about this clone: The sequenced fragment ends 3 residues before the CDR3 boundary, so the rest is inferred from the germline J gene. The V gene is TRBV6-2 or TRBV6-3, the J gene TRBJ1-5; TRBD1 is a possible D gene (6 bases). Trimming took off 0 bases at V and 3 bases at J, with 12 bases between the two ends. This CDR3 is built from 16 residues. CDR1 and CDR2 (germline): MNHEY, SVGEGT. The part of the CDR3 DNA that was read is TGTGCCAGCAGTTACTCGTCCCAGGGGAACAATCAGCCC. Its translation: CASSYSSQGNNQP. The complete CDR3 protein is CASSYSSQGNNQPQHF.

In the case of this clone: The read halts 3 residues ahead of the CDR3 end, with the missing end drawn from the germline J gene. This chain joins TRBV7-2 and TRBJ1-3; no clear D gene. Trimming removed 3 bases at V and 0 bases at J, with 9 bases between. The CDR3 runs 15 residues. From germline, CDR1 is SGHTA and CDR2 FQGNSA. Partial CDR3 DNA: TGTGCCAGCAGCTTGACGGGGAACTCTGGAAACACC. This encodes CASSLTGNSGNT. The CDR3, in full, reads CASSLTGNSGNTIYF.

Comments on this clone: The read finishes 3 residues shy of the CDR3 end, and the germline J gene is used to complete it. V is TRBV7-3 and J is TRBJ1-2; 10 bases agree with TRBD1. The CDR3 is 14 amino acids. The trim removed 4 bases at V and 7 bases at J, leaving 6 bases unmatched. Germline values: CDR1 SGHTA, CDR2 FQGTGA. The CDR3 sequence: CASSSTGGSGGYTF. The DNA read from the CDR3 is TGTGCCAGCAGCTCGACAGGGGGCTCGGGTGGC.

Comment on this clone: Read data end 3 residues before the CDR3 end; the end is taken from the germline J gene. This sequence joins TRBV5-6 and TRBJ2-3; no firm D call. Germline V CDR1 and CDR2: SGHDT, YYEEEE. CDR3 length equals 12 residues. V dropped 3 bases and J dropped 3 bases, with 5 bases sitting between them. The CDR3 DNA, read in part, is TGTGCCAGCAGCTACATGACAGATACG. Amino acid sequence: CASSYMTDT. The CDR3 in full is CASSYMTDTQYF. Supplemented by reference TRBV5-6 and TRBJ2-3, the full variable domain reads DAGVTQSPTHLIKTRGQQVTLRCSPKSGHDTVSWYQQALGQGPQFIFQYYEEEERQRGNFPDRFSGHQFPNYSSELNVNALLLGDSALYLCASSYMTDTQYFGPGTRLTVL.

The covered CDR3 bases are TGTGCCTGGAAGCGCAATAACGGGGAG. Amino acids: CAWKRNNGE. The CDR3 in its entirety is CAWKRNNGELFF. V usage is TRBV30 and J usage is TRBJ2-2; D is ambiguous. The read ends 3 residues early relative to the CDR3; the germline J gene fills the gap. V was pared by 4 bases and J by 7 bases, with 10 bases between. This CDR3 contains 12 residues. Germline V gene data show CDR1 as GTSNPN and CDR2 as SVGIG (reference sequence). Complete variable domain (other parts from reference TRBV30 and TRBJ2-2): SQTIHQWPATLVQPVGSPLSLECTVEGTSNPNLYWYRQAAGRGLQLLFYSVGIGQISSEVPQNLSASRPQDRQFILSSKKLLLSDSGFYLCAWKRNNGELFFGEGSRLTVL.

Remarks on this clone: The sequence runs out 3 residues before the end of the CDR3; the remainder is reconstructed from the germline J gene. This sequence joins TRBV5-1 and TRBJ2-3, with D maybe TRBD2 (6 bases). CDR3 length: 14 residues. V was cut by 4 bases and J by 2 bases, with 11 bases left in between. Germline-derived CDR1 and CDR2 are SGHRS and YFSETQ. The sequenced CDR3 bases are TGCGCCAGCAGCAACGGGGGACCCACAGATACG. It yields the protein CASSNGGPTDT. The entire CDR3 is CASSNGGPTDTQYF. The complete variable domain, with remaining parts taken from reference TRBV5-1 and TRBJ2-3, reads KAGVTQTPRYLIKTRGQQVTLSCSPISGHRSVSWYQQTPGQGLQFLFEYFSETQRNKGNFPGRFSGRQFSNSRSEMNVSTLELGDSALYLCASSNGGPTDTQYFGPGTRLTVL.

Turning to this clone: The read ends 3 residues shy of where the CDR3 ends; the end is completed using the germline J gene. This sequence joins TRBV10-2 and TRBJ2-3, with 9 bases that match TRBD2. Per germline, CDR1 WSHSY and CDR2 SAAADI. This CDR3 comprises 18 residues. After removal of 2 bases from V and 3 bases from J, the junction contained 12 bases not matched to a gene. The CDR3 loop reads CASSEGLARGSRTDTQYF. The sequenced CDR3 bases are TGCGCCAGCAGTGAGGGACTAGCGCGTGGGAGTAGAACAGATACG.

Turning to this clone: Coverage ceases 3 residues before the CDR3 finishes, and the germline J gene fills in the end. The V call is TRBV5-1, the J call TRBJ1-4; weak D call: TRBD1 (5 bases). The CDR3 spans 14 residues. Per germline, CDR1 SGHRS and CDR2 YFSETQ. V dropped 3 bases and J dropped 5 bases, with 11 bases sitting between them. The CDR3 is CASSYGTANEKLFF. CDR3 DNA, as far as it was read: TGCGCCAGCAGCTACGGGACTGCGAATGAAAAA. The full variable domain, in which reference TRBV5-1 and TRBJ1-4 provide the parts outside the CDR3, is KAGVTQTPRYLIKTRGQQVTLSCSPISGHRSVSWYQQTPGQGLQFLFEYFSETQRNKGNFPGRFSGRQFSNSRSEMNVSTLELGDSALYLCASSYGTANEKLFFGSGTQLSVL.

In regard to this clone: Read coverage stops 3 residues before the CDR3 terminus; the germline J gene supplies the remainder. V is TRBV6-2 or TRBV6-3 and J is TRBJ2-5; 10 bases fit TRBD1. V lost 2 bases and J lost 5; bases outside the gene matches: 11. The CDR3 covers 17 residues. Germline loops: CDR1 MNHEY, CDR2 SVGEGT. The CDR3 sequence: CASSYPGQGTGRETQYF. Incomplete CDR3 DNA: TGTGCCAGCAGTTACCCGGGACAGGGGACGGGCCGGGAGACC.

Concerning this clone: The CDR3 is cut off 3 residues early in the read; its end comes from the germline J gene. This chain links TRBV4-1 with TRBJ1-6; 8 nucleotides agree with TRBD1. The ends lost 5 bases at V and 9 bases at J; junction bases unmatched: 9. The germline V gene encodes CDR1 MGHRA and CDR2 YSYEKL. This CDR3 is built from 15 residues. The CDR3 region is CASSGMDRASSPLHF. The CDR3 DNA, read in part, is TGCGCCAGCAGCGGGATGGACAGGGCTTCTTCACCC.

Comment on this clone: The CDR3 end lies 3 residues beyond the end of the read and is filled in from the germline J gene. The V call is TRBV20-1, the J call TRBJ2-5; 8 bases agree with TRBD1. Germline V gene sequence: CDR1 DFQATT, CDR2 SNEGSKA (reference sequence). The CDR3 is 15 residues long. After removal of 0 bases from V and 5 bases from J, the junction contained 8 bases not matched to a gene. The CDR3 is CSARDPDRGMETQYF. Incomplete CDR3 DNA: TGCAGTGCTAGAGATCCTGACAGGGGAATGGAGACC.

Worth noting for this clone: The read gets to within 3 residues of the CDR3 end, and the germline J gene fills in the rest. This chain joins TRBV19 and TRBJ1-2; D is ambiguous. The CDR3 sequence is 13 residues long. Germline V gene data show CDR1 as LNHDA and CDR2 as SQIVND (reference sequence). V was cut by 4 bases and J by 6 bases, with 12 bases left in between. The sequenced part of the CDR3 DNA is TGTGCCAGTAGTAGCCGGAACGGGGATGGC. Protein: CASSSRNGDG. The full CDR3 sequence reads CASSSRNGDGYTF.

Concerning this clone itself: Read sequence stops 3 residues before the CDR3 end, and the germline J gene provides the missing end. The V and J genes are TRBV29-1 and TRBJ2-7, with TRBD1 matching over 10 bases. V shed 6 bases and J 2 bases; nucleotides not matched to a gene: 4. The germline V gene encodes CDR1 SQVTM and CDR2 ANQGSEA. The CDR3 is 13 amino acids. CDR3 DNA (partial): TGCAGCGTCCGGGACAGGGGCCCCTACGAG. As protein: CSVRDRGPYE. The CDR3 reads in full as CSVRDRGPYEQYF.

As to this clone: The CDR3 end lies 3 residues beyond the end of the read and is filled in from the germline J gene. The chain couples TRBV7-9 to TRBJ2-3; TRBD1 is a possible D gene (5 bases). Germline V gene data show CDR1 as SEHNR and CDR2 as FQNEAQ (reference sequence). The CDR3 sequence is 14 residues long. CDR3 DNA, as far as it was read: TGTGCCAGCAGCTTAGAGGGGTCAATGCGGCCG. This encodes CASSLEGSMRP. The complete CDR3 protein is CASSLEGSMRPQYF.